This T cell receptor beta chain was captured in a study of blood T cells in healthy people across ages. Study findings and constraints: Naive CD4+ cell counts and diversity both ran higher in long-lived than in aged donors.

About this clonotype: Its antigen is as yet unknown.

A second PCR of roughly 7 to 11 cycles used a sample-barcoded 5' primer and a J-beta primer mix. Via MiXCR, TCRdb re-called the 5' RACE reads, giving one row per CDR3 protein. Found here are some 850,000 distinct CDR3 sequences, roughly 26% of them singletons; the top ten hold 3%. The CDR3 runs to 13 residues. Germline CDR1 reads DFQATT; CDR2 reads SNEGSKA (reference sequence). This sample was also put to use in a study of T cells of mothers and their children.

The source of this sequence is a boy between 10 and 17 years old in good health. The sample was blood. The V call is TRBV20-1, the J call TRBJ2-7, with 14 bases lining up with TRBD2. The J call is in doubt because the DNA end fits TRBJ2-5 better. The CDR3 sequence is CSVTSGGAETQYF. The CDR3 DNA reads TGCAGTGTGACTAGCGGGGGGGCGGAGACCCAGTACTTC.